The following is a T cell receptor (beta chain) sequence with its context. Its target is unknown. The sample comes from a study of T-cell memory formation after mild COVID-19. Notes on the study in general: Pre-infection memory held some responding clones, suggesting pre-existing cross-reactive T cells responded. Contracting clones from day 15 to 85 had balanced CD4/CD8; later expanders favoured CD4+. Among CD4+ contracting clones, most were CM and EM, and CD8+ ones EMRA.

This CDR3 is 18 amino acids long. V gave up 1 base and J gave up 8 bases, with 26 bases separating them. Germline CDR1 is LGHNA and CDR2 is YNFKEQ. It was 5'RACE with constant-segment primers that produced the TCR alpha and TCR beta cDNA libraries, which carried sample barcodes and UMIs. TCRdb reanalysed the 5' RACE reads using MiXCR and keeps one entry per CDR3 protein. The sample carries about 130,000 distinct CDR3 sequences, roughly 15% recorded once. The receptor comes from an adult woman who had mild COVID-19 (a few samples of this study predate the infection). Cell type and time point are not known. This rearrangement joins TRBV4-2 to TRBJ1-1; D gene uncertain. The sample comprised PBMCs or a T cell subset sorted from them (not recorded which). CDR3 DNA: TGTGCCAGCAGCCAAGGGCTGTCAGGTGATATCGGGAGATACGAAGCTTTCTTT. It translates to CASSQGLSGDIGRYEAFF.